The T cell receptor beta chain described here comes from a study of T cells in Graves' hyperthyroidism and ophthalmopathy. CDR3 length: 14 amino acids. Trimming took 3 bases from V and 7 from J, leaving 15 bases between them. Germline CDR1 MGHRA, CDR2 YSYEKL. The TCR beta CDR3 regions underwent amplification using RNA transcripts as the source. HTBI primers were the set used in a first-round RT-PCR of the TCR CDR3. MiXCR, run by TCRdb on the multiplex PCR reads, gives a single entry per CDR3 protein. Of hundreds of thousands of distinct CDR3 sequences in the sample, roughly 15% were seen once. Together with thyroid ultrasound, orbital computed tomography, serum thyroxine and TRAb, clinical symptoms were used for diagnoses. The sample holds a few counts of this clonotype. What it recognizes is unknown. The study's findings and limits: Blood shared most expanded thyroid clonotypes above 0.001.

The sequencing input was blood. This TCR derives from a woman aged 50 to 60 with Graves' ophthalmopathy. The V and J genes are TRBV4-1 and TRBJ2-5; D possibly corresponds to TRBD2 (6 bases). The chain's CDR3 is CASSQRSSDGTQYF. CDR3 DNA: TGCGCCAGCAGCCAGCGGTCTAGCGACGGGACCCAGTACTTC.